Listed below are T cell receptor beta chains from one sample, sequenced in a study of blood T cell repertoires in COVID-19. Profiled with immunoSEQ multiplex PCR; TCRdb holds only in-frame clones, not every one. The sample has 350,000 to 450,000 clones, approximately 91% seen once. Sequenced: PBMCs or T cells enriched from blood (not recorded which). Receptors were obtained from a woman aged 40 to 50 who had been exposed to COVID-19. CDR3s include the opening cysteine and the closing phenylalanine or tryptophan. A D gene is named only where the DNA matches it firmly. Clone size is stated in some rows and not others, as once, few, many or a class when expanded.

clone size	V gene	D gene	CDR3 length	J gene	CDR3 protein	CDR3 DNA
-	TRBV12-3/TRBV12-4	-	11	TRBJ1-1	CASSATIEAFF	TGTGCCAGCAGTGCGACAATTGAAGCTTTCTTT
-	TRBV2	-	15	TRBJ1-2	CASSEGGYRSYGYTF	TGTGCCAGCAGTGAGGGAGGGTATCGGAGCTATGGCTACACCTTC
few	TRBV2	TRBD1	14	TRBJ2-7	CASSLGTGTYEQYF	TGTGCCAGCAGTCTCGGGACAGGAACCTACGAGCAGTACTTC
-	TRBV24-1	-	12	TRBJ2-7	CATSDDGWRQYF	TGTGCCACCAGTGATGACGGGTGGAGGCAGTACTTC
-	TRBV4-3	TRBD1	14	TRBJ1-2	CASSQGTGTDGYTF	TGCGCCAGCAGCCAGGGGACAGGAACGGATGGCTACACCTTC
-	TRBV6-5	TRBD1	14	TRBJ1-4	CASTPGQGNEKLFF	TGTGCCAGCACCCCGGGACAGGGTAACGAAAAACTGTTTTTT
-	TRBV5-1	-	15	TRBJ1-4	CASSVPGGNEEKLFF	TGCGCCAGCAGCGTACCGGGGGGGAACGAAGAAAAACTGTTTTTT
-	TRBV7-2	TRBD1	14	TRBJ1-2	CASSLEGAGYGYTF	TGTGCCAGCAGCTTAGAGGGGGCAGGGTATGGCTACACCTTC
-	TRBV12-3/TRBV12-4	-	11	TRBJ1-1	CASRGGTEAFF	TGTGCCAGCCGGGGAGGGACTGAAGCTTTCTTT
-	TRBV19	-	15	TRBJ2-7	CASSRGGPLYYEQYF	TGTGCCAGTAGTAGGGGGGGCCCCCTCTACTACGAGCAGTACTTC
-	TRBV29-1	-	12	TRBJ1-1	CSASTENTEAFF	TGCAGCGCCTCAACAGAGAACACTGAAGCTTTCTTT
-	TRBV7-3	-	13	TRBJ2-7	CASSSALGSEQYF	TGTGCCAGCAGCTCAGCGTTAGGTTCCGAGCAGTACTTC
-	TRBV5-1	TRBD1	13	TRBJ1-3	CASSGGQGDTIYF	TGCGCCAGCAGCGGTGGACAGGGGGACACCATATATTTT
-	TRBV7-2	-	15	TRBJ2-1	CASSPVRGYYNEQFF	TGTGCCAGCAGCCCTGTGCGGGGATACTACAATGAGCAGTTCTTC
-	TRBV27	-	12	TRBJ1-5	CASRRSGQPQHF	TGTGCCAGCAGGCGAAGCGGGCAGCCCCAGCATTTT
-	TRBV19	-	16	TRBJ2-1	CASSKNRGSSYNEQFF	TGTGCCAGTAGTAAGAACCGGGGGAGCTCCTACAATGAGCAGTTCTTC